The 10 T cell receptor beta chains in this list originate from one sample, sequenced in a study of T-cell memory formation after mild COVID-19. TCRdb re-analysed the 5' RACE reads in MiXCR, keeping a single row per CDR3 protein. The sample yields about 90,000 distinct CDR3 sequences, approximately 13% seen once. Sample: PBMCs or a T cell subset sorted from them (not recorded which). These receptor sequences come from an adult woman who had mild COVID-19 (a few samples of this study predate the infection). Cell type and time point are not known.

This clonotype has more than one count but fewer than ten. This chain uses TRBV12-3 or TRBV12-4 with TRBJ2-2, with TRBD2 matching over 9 bases. The junction had 21 bases not matched to a gene; V was cut back by 3 bases and J by 7 bases. This CDR3 is 20 amino acids long. The CDR3 region has the DNA TGTGCCAGCAGTTTTGCTTGGTTTGCGGCGTCTAGCGGGAAAATCGGGGAGCTGTTTTTT. It translates to CASSFAWFAASSGKIGELFF.

J is TRBJ1-2 and V is TRBV7-9; the D is unclear. The CDR3 loop spans 14 amino acids. With 1 base removed from V and 4 bases from J, the gap between germline ends came to 10 bases. Looked up from germline, CDR1 is SEHNR and CDR2 is FQNEAQ (reference sequence). This CDR3 reads CASSLDGSFYGYTF. Written as DNA, the CDR3 is TGTGCCAGCAGCTTAGACGGCAGCTTCTATGGCTACACCTTC. The entire variable domain, with the rest obtained from reference TRBV7-9 and TRBJ1-2, is as follows: DTGVSQNPRHKITKRGQNVTFRCDPISEHNRLYWYRQTLGQGPEFLTYFQNEAQLEKSRLLSDRFSAERPKGSFSTLEIQRTEQGDSAMYLCASSLDGSFYGYTFGSGTRLTVV.

The genes are TRBV27 and TRBJ2-5, with D maybe TRBD2 (6 bases). Germline V gene data show CDR1 as MNHEY and CDR2 as SMNVEV (reference sequence). This CDR3 is built from 15 residues. V lost 0 bases, J lost 5 bases, and 13 bases lay in between. The CDR3 bases are TGTGCCAGCAGTTTATCGGCCCGGGAGATGGAGACCCAGTACTTC. Protein sequence: CASSLSAREMETQYF.

This clonotype came up a few times. V usage is TRBV20-1 and J usage is TRBJ2-1, with TRBD2 matching 9 bases. Trimming at V came to 6 bases and at J to 6 bases, leaving 9 bases not matched to a gene. Per the germline V gene, CDR1 is DFQATT and CDR2 is SNEGSKA (reference sequence). The CDR3 is 14 amino acids. This CDR3 reads CSAETGLAINEQFF. For the CDR3, the DNA is TGCAGTGCGGAAACCGGACTAGCGATCAATGAGCAGTTCTTC.

This clonotype showed up just a few times. The V and J genes are TRBV7-9 and TRBJ1-2; D gene ambiguous. Looked up from germline, CDR1 is SEHNR and CDR2 is FQNEAQ (reference sequence). The CDR3 loop spans 14 amino acids. Deletions cut 4 bases from V and 5 bases from J, with 14 bases between. For the CDR3, the DNA is TGTGCCAGCAGCTCCTCAGCGGCCGGGTATGGCTACACCTTC. As protein: CASSSSAAGYGYTF.

V gene TRBV15 combines with J gene TRBJ2-5, with D perhaps matching TRBD1 (5 bases). The CDR3 runs to 17 residues. Germline CDR1 LNHNV, CDR2 YYDKDF (reference sequence). Trimming pared 0 bases from V and 10 bases from J, leaving 24 bases between. The CDR3 sequence is CATSRDRVGPETGFQYF. CDR3 coding DNA: TGTGCCACCAGCAGAGACCGGGTTGGGCCCGAAACAGGTTTCCAGTACTTC. Complete variable domain (other parts from reference TRBV15 and TRBJ2-5): DAMVIQNPRYQVTQFGKPVTLSCSQTLNHNVMYWYQQKSSQAPKLLFHYYDKDFNNEADTPDNFQSRRPNTSFCFLDIRSPGLGDTAMYLCATSRDRVGPETGFQYFGPGTRLLVL.

This clonotype was counted a few times. The genes are TRBV5-1 and TRBJ1-1; tentative D call: TRBD1 (6 bases). Germline CDR1 SGHRS, CDR2 YFSETQ. V was clipped by 4 bases and J by 5 bases, with 15 bases between them. The CDR3 runs 14 residues. The CDR3 DNA reads as TGCGCCAGCAGCCAGACTGGGGGGCAAACTGAAGCTTTCTTT. It encodes CASSQTGGQTEAFF.

The CDR3 nucleotides are TGCGCCAGCAGCCACGGACAGGGCAGCAATCAGCCCCAGCATTTT. Protein product: CASSHGQGSNQPQHF. The chain is built from TRBV5-1 and TRBJ1-5, with TRBD1 matching 8 bases. The CDR3 has 15 amino acids. The germline V gene encodes CDR1 SGHRS and CDR2 YFSETQ. J lost 1 base, V lost 4 bases, and 4 bases had no gene match. The complete variable domain, with remaining parts taken from reference TRBV5-1 and TRBJ1-5, reads KAGVTQTPRYLIKTRGQQVTLSCSPISGHRSVSWYQQTPGQGLQFLFEYFSETQRNKGNFPGRFSGRQFSNSRSEMNVSTLELGDSALYLCASSHGQGSNQPQHFGDGTRLSIL.

This clonotype was detected a few times. J is TRBJ2-7 and V is TRBV28, with 9 bases aligning to TRBD1. The CDR3 sequence is 14 residues long. V trimming: 2 bases; J trimming: 3 bases; junction bases outside the gene matches: 2. Per germline, CDR1 MDHEN and CDR2 SYDVKM. The CDR3 is CASSLRDRDYEQYF. CDR3 nucleotide sequence: TGTGCCAGCAGTTTACGGGACAGGGACTACGAGCAGTACTTC.

This clonotype was seen only a few times. This chain joins TRBV10-3 and TRBJ2-7; 7 bases line up with TRBD1. The CDR3 has 15 amino acids. V lost 5 bases, J lost 0 bases, and 7 bases stayed unmatched. Germline CDR1 is ENHRY and CDR2 is SYGVKD. The CDR3 loop reads CAISNSDRASYEQYF. CDR3 DNA sequence: TGTGCCATCAGTAACTCCGACAGGGCCTCCTACGAGCAGTACTTC.